This is a list of T cell receptor beta chains from one sample in a study of OX40 agonist ivuxolimab in advanced cancers. Method: immunoSEQ multiplex PCR; TCRdb's copy keeps in-frame clones and lacks some. The profile shows 40,000 or so clones, more than 70% of them singletons. The sequences come from CD4+ or CD8+ T cells sorted from blood, collected in a trial of the OX40 agonist ivuxolimab. Source of these receptors: an adult with an advanced solid tumor such as melanoma, head and neck, liver or kidney cancer. CDR3s leave out the opening cysteine and the closing phenylalanine or tryptophan.

v_call,j_call,cdr3_aa
TRBV6-6,TRBJ2-2,ASSSRQGWNTGELF
TRBV9,TRBJ2-7,ASSVGLAGTYEQY
TRBV27,TRBJ2-7,ASSFGQSPSYEQY
TRBV27,TRBJ1-2,ASSPTGQFGYGYT
TRBV7-8,TRBJ2-7,ASNGGTSGTYEQY
TRBV10-1,TRBJ2-7,ASSVGTGPYEQY
TRBV28,TRBJ1-6,ASSLIPRDDSPLH
TRBV19,TRBJ2-1,ASSSGVLEQF
TRBV6-6,TRBJ1-5,ASRTSNQPQH
TRBV7-9,TRBJ1-1,ASSLAPITEAF
TRBV23-1,TRBJ1-5,ASEKQGGQPQH
TRBV7-2,TRBJ1-1,ASSGTGYEGTEAF
TRBV9,TRBJ1-2,ASSVAGEPNYGYT
TRBV7-9,TRBJ1-4,ARQGTNEKLF
TRBV30,TRBJ1-2,AWSVGGREVYGYT
TRBV6-6,TRBJ1-6,ASSYSIGDSPLH
TRBV7-6,TRBJ2-5,ASIPRGTETQY
TRBV19,TRBJ2-2,ASRGGQGNTGELF
TRBV7-9,TRBJ2-3,ASSHTSGGSTDTQY
TRBV5-1,TRBJ2-1,ASSSDRGRNEQF
TRBV6-1,TRBJ1-2,ASSVLKPGNYGYT
TRBV30,TRBJ2-1,ASDRANEQF
TRBV6-6,TRBJ2-7,ASSYYQDVSYEQY
TRBV12-5,TRBJ1-6,ASGLVVTGEENSPLH
TRBV11-2,TRBJ2-1,ASSFGRSYNEQF
TRBV2,TRBJ2-7,ASRTGTGGGYEQY
TRBV5-1,TRBJ2-2,ASSLELGTKAGELF
TRBV7-9,TRBJ2-2,ASSLAGLSPGELF